Below, 6 T cell receptor beta chains from the same sample are listed, as sequenced in a study of cytomegalovirus exposure and HLA in healthy donors. The repertoire was sequenced with immunoSEQ multiplex PCR; TCRdb's copy has only in-frame clones and lacks some. The table includes 60,000 to 75,000 clones, just under 95% detected once. The sample was PBMCs. These receptors were collected from a woman aged 18-35 years in good health and CMV-seropositive.

A note on this clone: A junction boundary mismatches the germline segment, possibly from a read error. The rearrangement uses TRBV5-4 and TRBJ2-1, with D unresolved. This CDR3 region has 11 residues. Germline values: CDR1 SGHNT, CDR2 YYREEE (reference sequence). CDR3 coding DNA: TGTGCCAGCAGCTCCAACAATGAGCAGTTCTTC. Translating gives CASSSNNEQFF.

This clone was detected only once. The chain links TRBV29-1 to TRBJ2-7; 7 bases are shared with TRBD1. The junction had 13 bases not matched to a gene; V was cut back by 4 bases and J by 7 bases. Germline CDR1 and CDR2: SQVTM and ANQGSEA. CDR3 length equals 14 residues. CDR3 nucleotides: TGCAGCGTTGGGGGACAGTCTTCCACTAGGGAGCAGTACTTC. Encoded protein: CSVGGQSSTREQYF.

The J gene is TRBJ1-5, the V gene TRBV15, with 11 bases identical to TRBD1. Germline V gene sequence: CDR1 LNHNV, CDR2 YYDKDF (reference sequence). Losses at the gene ends were 6 bases for V and 7 bases for J; bases not matched to a gene: 5. This CDR3 has 14 amino acids. This CDR3 reads CATRGTGGIQPQHF. CDR3 coding DNA: TGTGCCACCAGGGGGACAGGGGGAATACAGCCCCAGCATTTT.

The chain carries TRBV6-1 and TRBJ2-7, with 10 bases fitting TRBD2. The germline CDR1 and CDR2 sequences are MNHNS and SASEGT. CDR3 size: 15 residues. The V and J ends lost 1 base and 4 bases, in that order; junction bases with no gene match: 4. The CDR3 here is CASSEEASGGYEQYF. CDR3 bases: TGTGCCAGCAGTGAAGAGGCTAGCGGGGGTTACGAGCAGTACTTC.

V usage is TRBV5-5 and J usage is TRBJ2-7; tentatively, D is TRBD1 (6 bases). V was cut by 4 bases and J by 0 bases, with 17 bases left in between. The CDR3 has 16 residues. Germline CDR1 is SGHKS and CDR2 is YYEKEE (reference sequence). The CDR3 loop reads CASSRTTTGNSYEQYF. As DNA, the CDR3 is TGTGCCAGCAGCCGAACAACTACAGGGAACTCCTACGAGCAGTACTTC.

The chain is built from TRBV9 and TRBJ1-4, with D possibly matching TRBD1 (5 bases). Germline loops: CDR1 SGDLS, CDR2 YYNGEE. V gave up 1 base and J gave up 4 bases, with 11 bases separating them. The CDR3 consists of 15 residues. This CDR3 reads CASSVNGGDNEKLFF. The CDR3 DNA is TGTGCCAGCAGCGTAAACGGGGGAGATAATGAAAAACTGTTTTTT.